This T cell receptor (beta chain) was identified during a study of radiation and T cells in renal cell carcinoma. Time point: baseline pretreatment blood. Documented treatment: 15 Gy SBRT to primary tumor, nephrectomy 4 weeks later. The patient's renal cell carcinoma had clear cell pathology. As to this clone: The antigen remains undetermined.

General study points: From baseline, blood top tumor clonotypes peaked at 2 weeks post-radiation.

Clones were sequenced by immunoSEQ multiplex PCR, and TCRdb holds only the in-frame ones, with some missing. The sample comprises approximately 100,000 clones, 80% to 90% of which are singletons, and almost 8% rests with the top ten. CDR1 is MNHNS, CDR2 SASEGT, per germline. The CDR3 contains 12 residues. The V gene lost 8 bases and the J gene lost 6 bases, with 13 bases spanning the gap. The clonotype comes from a man aged 50 to 59 with renal cell carcinoma. V usage is TRBV6-1 and J usage is TRBJ1-2, with D possibly TRBD1 on 5 matching bases. The starting material was blood, obtained from a patient whose treatment included radiotherapy and nephrectomy. CDR3 loop: CASWGGGDGYTF. The CDR3 region has the DNA TGTGCCAGCTGGGGTGGGGGTGATGGCTACACCTTC.